This record concerns one TCR beta chain sequence. These data belong to a study of control samples from healthy donors and cancer patients. Assay used: immunoSEQ multiplex PCR; TCRdb lists only in-frame clones, some missing. The sample contains some 140,000 clones, about 94% of which appear only once. The receptor was derived from a man between 60 and 70 years old with colorectal cancer. The specimen sequenced was PBMCs.

The CDR3 coding sequence is TGTGCCAGCTCACCAAGTGTTACAGAGCTCTATGGCTACACCTTC. Translating gives CASSPSVTELYGYTF. The rearrangement links TRBV18 to TRBJ1-2; unclear D gene. Germline V gene data show CDR1 as KGHSH and CDR2 as LQKENI. CDR3 length equals 15 residues. The ends were cut back, 2 bases at V and 4 bases at J, with 14 bases in the middle.